Listed below are T cell receptor beta chains from one sample, sequenced in a study of monozygotic twins with inflammatory bowel disease. Reanalyzing the 5' RACE reads, TCRdb keeps one entry per CDR3 protein, without DNA. The sample shows a few hundred thousand distinct CDR3 sequences, and less than 2.5% sits with its ten largest clones. The sample consisted of blood. The receptor set was obtained from a human donor with ulcerative colitis or Crohn's disease, or a healthy co-twin of an affected twin (not recorded which). The CDR3 runs from the conserved cysteine through the conserved F or W.

len: 14; v_gene: TRBV6-5; j_gene: TRBJ2-1; CDR3aa: CASSSTGGDNEQFF
len: 14; v_gene: TRBV20-1; j_gene: TRBJ2-3; CDR3aa: CSAKRGRAADTQYF
len: 15; v_gene: TRBV5-1; j_gene: TRBJ2-1; CDR3aa: CASSSRSSSYNEQFF
len: 15; v_gene: TRBV24-1; j_gene: TRBJ2-1; CDR3aa: CATSPGAGAANEQFF
len: 14; v_gene: TRBV20-1; j_gene: TRBJ2-1; CDR3aa: CSAGLSGSGNEQFF
len: 17; v_gene: TRBV28; j_gene: TRBJ2-7; CDR3aa: CASSRKGGIAGTHEQYF
len: 14; v_gene: TRBV6-1; j_gene: TRBJ1-1; CDR3aa: CASRPYGGNTEAFF
len: 14; v_gene: TRBV9; j_gene: TRBJ2-3; CDR3aa: CDSSVGASSDTQYF
len: 14; v_gene: TRBV3-1; j_gene: TRBJ2-3; CDR3aa: CASSLPGATDTQYF
len: 19; v_gene: TRBV5-1; j_gene: TRBJ2-3; CDR3aa: CASSLLFGSGAREADTQYF
len: 16; v_gene: TRBV5-6; j_gene: TRBJ2-2; CDR3aa: CASSSRDRVYTGELFF
len: 14; v_gene: TRBV12-3/TRBV12-4; j_gene: TRBJ1-1; CDR3aa: CASSLDQSYTEAFF
len: 13; v_gene: TRBV25-1; j_gene: TRBJ1-3; CDR3aa: CASSESRGNTIYF
len: 15; v_gene: TRBV11-2; j_gene: TRBJ2-7; CDR3aa: CASSAKGAVFYEQYF
len: 16; v_gene: TRBV7-9; j_gene: TRBJ1-1; CDR3aa: CASRPPAGRPNTEAFF
len: 13; v_gene: TRBV28; j_gene: TRBJ2-7; CDR3aa: CASAWTAAYEQYF
len: 15; v_gene: TRBV7-9; j_gene: TRBJ2-2; CDR3aa: CASSLSGRASGELFF
len: 13; v_gene: TRBV4-2; j_gene: TRBJ2-1; CDR3aa: CASSQDFGSEQFF
len: 15; v_gene: TRBV7-9; j_gene: TRBJ2-7; CDR3aa: CASSSGLGMVYEQYF
len: 18; v_gene: TRBV4-1; j_gene: TRBJ2-3; CDR3aa: CASSASSSSGRSTDTQYF
len: 17; v_gene: TRBV19; j_gene: TRBJ1-1; CDR3aa: CASSSSQTWSMNTEAFF
len: 19; v_gene: TRBV11-2; j_gene: TRBJ2-3; CDR3aa: CASSLVWLVSGGGLDTQYF
len: 16; v_gene: TRBV7-2; j_gene: TRBJ2-4; CDR3aa: CASSLRGGPAKNIQYF
len: 15; v_gene: TRBV4-3; j_gene: TRBJ2-7; CDR3aa: CASSLDHRGGYEQYF
len: 16; v_gene: TRBV5-6; j_gene: TRBJ1-2; CDR3aa: CASSLGTGSRNYGYTF
len: 12; v_gene: TRBV19; j_gene: TRBJ2-2; CDR3aa: CASSISAGELFF
len: 15; v_gene: TRBV6-5; j_gene: TRBJ1-5; CDR3aa: CASSFRTGGNQPQHF
len: 14; v_gene: TRBV7-2; j_gene: TRBJ2-7; CDR3aa: CASSLDVYSYEQYF
len: 14; v_gene: TRBV9; j_gene: TRBJ1-5; CDR3aa: CASSVLDSNQPQHF
len: 15; v_gene: TRBV7-3; j_gene: TRBJ2-2; CDR3aa: CASSLPGANTGELFF
len: 17; v_gene: TRBV27; j_gene: TRBJ1-5; CDR3aa: CASSPRTGRRRNQPQHF
len: 17; v_gene: TRBV10-3; j_gene: TRBJ2-2; CDR3aa: CAIITDDRLLDTGELFF
len: 16; v_gene: TRBV5-1; j_gene: TRBJ2-7; CDR3aa: CASSEQPGLAGYEQYF
len: 13; v_gene: TRBV10-2; j_gene: TRBJ2-5; CDR3aa: CASRLDRAETQYF
len: 19; v_gene: TRBV15; j_gene: TRBJ1-4; CDR3aa: CATSRDSGKGVPTYEKLFF
len: 14; v_gene: TRBV7-2; j_gene: TRBJ2-3; CDR3aa: CASSSYTGGNTQYF
len: 18; v_gene: TRBV12-3/TRBV12-4; j_gene: TRBJ2-2; CDR3aa: CASSLVNIGGLYTGELFF
len: 13; v_gene: TRBV5-4; j_gene: TRBJ2-1; CDR3aa: CAPGLAGGGEQFF
len: 12; v_gene: TRBV27; j_gene: TRBJ1-5; CDR3aa: CASRPISGPQHF
len: 13; v_gene: TRBV12-3/TRBV12-4; j_gene: TRBJ1-5; CDR3aa: CASSETDWGTQHF
len: 14; v_gene: TRBV3-1; j_gene: TRBJ1-1; CDR3aa: CASSQGTLYTEAFF
len: 15; v_gene: TRBV12-3/TRBV12-4; j_gene: TRBJ2-1; CDR3aa: CASRTIPGSYNEQFF